The sequence of this T cell receptor (beta chain) was determined in a study of blood T cell repertoires in COVID-19. Overall study: Samples taken during acute and convalescent COVID-19 were collected in the United States, Italy and Spain.

Sequencing was performed with immunoSEQ multiplex PCR; in TCRdb, only in-frame clones are kept and a portion is missing. The sample yields 200,000 or so clones, 75% to 90% seen once. Recruits, aged about 18 to 95 years, lived in some 25 US areas. The CDR3 is 14 residues long. The V gene end was trimmed by 4 bases and the J gene end by 10 bases; junction bases not matched to a gene: 9. Germline assignment: CDR1 LNHDA and CDR2 SQIVND (reference sequence). The chain recombines TRBV19 with TRBJ1-5; TRBD1 aligns across 8 bases. Sequencing was carried out using PBMCs or T cells enriched from blood (not recorded which). The receptor comes from a woman in her 40s with acute COVID-19. The CDR3 loop reads CASSTGQAGLPQHF. Here the CDR3 DNA reads TGTGCCAGTAGTACGGGACAGGCCGGTCTACCCCAGCATTTT.